This T cell receptor beta chain was recorded in a study of shared clonotypes between healthy human individuals. The trim removed 5 bases at V and 8 bases at J, leaving 9 bases unmatched. This CDR3 is built from 15 residues. Germline lookup yields CDR1 LNHDA and CDR2 SQIVND (reference sequence). Turning to this clone: Antigen specificity is unknown.

Generated by immunoSEQ multiplex PCR, the TCRdb table keeps only in-frame clones and is missing some. The data show fewer than 600,000 clones, with about 80% seen just once and 12% held by the top ten. Study conclusions and caveats: Having only a few donors restricted how much genetic and exposure-history diversity was captured. Apart from blood, nothing was sampled; tissue repertoires likely differ.

The chain joins TRBV19 to TRBJ2-1; 10 nucleotides line up with TRBD2. This sequence was found in a woman aged 40 to 50 in good health. Some clones in this sample may be carry-over from other donors' samples. Material for sequencing was PBMCs. The CDR3 nucleotides read TGTGCCAGTAGTTCCTCTAGCGGGAGCAGCCATGAGCAGTTCTTC. This translates into CASSSSSGSSHEQFF.